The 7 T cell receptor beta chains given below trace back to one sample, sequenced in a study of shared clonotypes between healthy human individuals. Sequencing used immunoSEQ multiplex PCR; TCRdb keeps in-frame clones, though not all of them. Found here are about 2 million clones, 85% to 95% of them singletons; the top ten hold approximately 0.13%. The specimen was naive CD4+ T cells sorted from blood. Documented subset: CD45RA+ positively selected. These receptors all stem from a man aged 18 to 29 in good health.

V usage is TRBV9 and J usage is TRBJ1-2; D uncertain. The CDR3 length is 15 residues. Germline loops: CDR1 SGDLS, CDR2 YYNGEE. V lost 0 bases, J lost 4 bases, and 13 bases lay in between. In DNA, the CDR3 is TGTGCCAGCAGCGTAGAATCAGGTTCGGCCTATGGCTACACCTTC. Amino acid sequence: CASSVESGSAYGYTF.

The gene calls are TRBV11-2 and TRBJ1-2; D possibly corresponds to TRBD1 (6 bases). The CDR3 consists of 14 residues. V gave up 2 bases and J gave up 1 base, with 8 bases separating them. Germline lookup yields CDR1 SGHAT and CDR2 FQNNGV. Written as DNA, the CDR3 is TGTGCCAGCAGCTTATCGGACAGTAACTATGGCTACACCTTC. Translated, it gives CASSLSDSNYGYTF.

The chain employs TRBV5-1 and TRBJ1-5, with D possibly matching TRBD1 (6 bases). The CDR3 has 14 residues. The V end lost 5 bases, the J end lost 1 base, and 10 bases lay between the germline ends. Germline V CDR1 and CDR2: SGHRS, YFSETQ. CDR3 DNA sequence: TGCGCCAGCAGACCGGACAGCAGCAATCAGCCCCAGCATTTT. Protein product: CASRPDSSNQPQHF.

CDR3 residues: CACTLHSGNTIYF. CDR3 in DNA: TGTGCCTGCACCCTCCATTCTGGAAACACCATATATTTT. V usage is TRBV30 and J usage is TRBJ1-3; D not certain. The germline V and J ends were trimmed by 6 bases and 1 base, with 10 bases remaining between them. The CDR3 totals 13 residues. Per germline, CDR1 GTSNPN and CDR2 SVGIG (reference sequence).

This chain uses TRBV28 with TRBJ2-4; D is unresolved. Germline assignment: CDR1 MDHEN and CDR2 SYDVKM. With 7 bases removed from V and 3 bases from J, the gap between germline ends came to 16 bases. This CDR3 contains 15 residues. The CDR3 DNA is TGTGCCAGCATAGGGCAGGCGAGGAGCAAAAACATTCAGTACTTC. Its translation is CASIGQARSKNIQYF.

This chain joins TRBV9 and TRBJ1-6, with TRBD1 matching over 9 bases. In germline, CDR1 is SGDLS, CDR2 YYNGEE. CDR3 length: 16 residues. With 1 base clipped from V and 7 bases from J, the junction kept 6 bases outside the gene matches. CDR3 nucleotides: TGTGCCAGCAGCGTAAGACGGGACAGGGAAAATTCACCCCTCCACTTT. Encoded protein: CASSVRRDRENSPLHF. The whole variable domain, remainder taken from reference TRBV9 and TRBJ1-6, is DSGVTQTPKHLITATGQRVTLRCSPRSGDLSVYWYQQSLDQGLQFLIQYYNGEERAKGNILERFSAQQFPDLHSELNLSSLELGDSALYFCASSVRRDRENSPLHFGNGTRLTVT.

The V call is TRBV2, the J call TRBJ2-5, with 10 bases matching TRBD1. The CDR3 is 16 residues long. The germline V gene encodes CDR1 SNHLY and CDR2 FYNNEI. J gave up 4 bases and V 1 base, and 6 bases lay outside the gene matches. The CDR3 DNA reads TGTGCCAGCAGTGAAGGGCTGGGACAGGGGATAGAGACCCAGTACTTC. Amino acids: CASSEGLGQGIETQYF.